This TCR beta chain was recovered during a study of low-dose radiotherapy and immunotherapy resistance in tumors. Background on the study: Cohort 1 patients were irradiated with 0.5 Gy fractions every 2 weeks to 6.5 Gy total.

cDNA synthesis used a TRAV/TRBV-specific primer set for both chains. The authors ran about 18 PCR cycles to amplify TCRs with a constant-region primer and V-primer adapter. Using its own MiXCR run on the reads, TCRdb lists one record per CDR3 protein. The data contain some 100,000 distinct CDR3 sequences, less than 25% of them singletons. Time point noted: after trial treatment. Treatment here: LDRT plus nivolumab, ipilimumab, low-dose cyclophosphamide and aspirin (RACIN trial). Every donor's regimen consisted of nivolumab, ipilimumab, aspirin, low-dose cyclophosphamide and low-dose radiotherapy. This CDR3 has 14 amino acids. Per germline, CDR1 GTSNPN and CDR2 SVGIG (reference sequence). Trimming removed 2 bases at V and 4 bases at J, with 14 bases between.

The TCR sequence derives from a male donor with prostate cancer. The chain joins TRBV30 to TRBJ1-2; possible D gene TRBD1, 6 bases. This material consisted of PBMCs, taken after low-dose radiotherapy plus immunotherapy. CDR3 DNA: TGTGCCTGGAGTTTCGCAGGGGTTGGCTATGGCTACACCTTC. This codes for CAWSFAGVGYGYTF.